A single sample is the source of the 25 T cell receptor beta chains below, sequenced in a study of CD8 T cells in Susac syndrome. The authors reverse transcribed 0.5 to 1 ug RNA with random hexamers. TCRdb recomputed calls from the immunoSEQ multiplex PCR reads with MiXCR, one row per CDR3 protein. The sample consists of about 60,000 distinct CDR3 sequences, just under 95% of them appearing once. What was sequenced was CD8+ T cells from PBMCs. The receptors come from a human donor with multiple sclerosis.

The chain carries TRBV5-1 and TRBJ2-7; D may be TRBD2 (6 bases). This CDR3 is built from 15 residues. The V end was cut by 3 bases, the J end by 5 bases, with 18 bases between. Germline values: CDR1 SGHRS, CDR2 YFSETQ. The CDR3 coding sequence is TGCGCCAGCAGCTCGGAGGGCCCACCAACCCACGAGCAGTACTTC. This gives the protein CASSSEGPPTHEQYF.

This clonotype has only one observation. The CDR3, as DNA: TGTGCCAGCAGTCCAACAGGGGCCGACACTGAAGCTTTCTTT. This translates into CASSPTGADTEAFF. This chain uses TRBV7-8 with TRBJ1-1; 7 bases match TRBD1. The CDR3 has 14 residues. Germline V gene sequence: CDR1 SGHVS, CDR2 FQNEAQ. V shed 6 bases, J shed 3 bases, and the junction held 7 bases outside the gene matches.

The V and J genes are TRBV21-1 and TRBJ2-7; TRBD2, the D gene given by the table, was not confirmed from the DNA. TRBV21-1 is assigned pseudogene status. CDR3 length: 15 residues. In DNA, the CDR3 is TGTGCCAGCAGCTCTAGGCAGCTAGCGGGATCGTCTCCGTACTTC. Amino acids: CASSSRQLAGSSPYF.

The chain's CDR3 is CSASPGTNPQEQYF. The CDR3 DNA reads TGCAGTGCTAGTCCCGGGACAAATCCTCAAGAGCAGTACTTC. J is TRBJ2-7 and V is TRBV20-1; perhaps TRBD1 as D (6 bases). From germline, CDR1 is DFQATT and CDR2 SNEGSKA (reference sequence). The CDR3 has 14 amino acids. The germline V and J ends were trimmed by 3 bases and 7 bases, with 19 bases remaining between them.

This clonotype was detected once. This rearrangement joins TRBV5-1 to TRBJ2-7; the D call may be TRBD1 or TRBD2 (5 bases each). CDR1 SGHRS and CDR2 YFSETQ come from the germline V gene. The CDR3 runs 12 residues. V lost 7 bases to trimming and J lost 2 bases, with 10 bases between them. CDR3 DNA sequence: TGCGCCAGCGCTGGGGGTACCTACGAGCAGTACTTC. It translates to CASAGGTYEQYF.

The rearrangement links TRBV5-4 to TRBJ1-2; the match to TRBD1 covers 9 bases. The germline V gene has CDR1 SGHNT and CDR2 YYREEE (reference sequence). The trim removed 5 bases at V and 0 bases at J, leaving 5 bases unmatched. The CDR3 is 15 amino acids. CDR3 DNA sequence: TGTGCCAGCAGTCGGGACAGGGTCACTAACTATGGCTACACCTTC. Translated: CASSRDRVTNYGYTF.

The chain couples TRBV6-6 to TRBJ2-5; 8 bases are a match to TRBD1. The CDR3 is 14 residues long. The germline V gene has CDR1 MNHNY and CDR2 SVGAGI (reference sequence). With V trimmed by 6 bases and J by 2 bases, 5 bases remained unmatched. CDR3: CASRNRDRQETQYF. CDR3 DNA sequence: TGTGCCAGCAGGAACCGGGACAGGCAAGAGACCCAGTACTTC.

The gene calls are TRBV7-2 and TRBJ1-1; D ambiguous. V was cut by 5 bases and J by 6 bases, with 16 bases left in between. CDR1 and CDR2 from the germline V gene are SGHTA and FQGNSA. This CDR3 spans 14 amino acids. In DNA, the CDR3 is TGTGCCAGCAGCACAGAAATAACGGGTTCTGAAGCTTTCTTT. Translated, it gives CASSTEITGSEAFF.

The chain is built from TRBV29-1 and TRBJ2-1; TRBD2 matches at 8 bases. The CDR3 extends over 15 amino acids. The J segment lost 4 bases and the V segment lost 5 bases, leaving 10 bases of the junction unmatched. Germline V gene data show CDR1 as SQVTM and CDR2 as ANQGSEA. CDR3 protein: CSVRTPGLGYNEQFF. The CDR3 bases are TGCAGCGTTCGGACCCCGGGACTAGGGTACAATGAGCAGTTCTTC.

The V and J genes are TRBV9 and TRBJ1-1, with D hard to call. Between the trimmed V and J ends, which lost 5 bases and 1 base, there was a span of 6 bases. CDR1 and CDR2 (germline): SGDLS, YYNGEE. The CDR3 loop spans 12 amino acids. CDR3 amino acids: CASREANTEAFF. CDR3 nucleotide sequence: TGTGCCAGCAGGGAGGCGAACACTGAAGCTTTCTTT.

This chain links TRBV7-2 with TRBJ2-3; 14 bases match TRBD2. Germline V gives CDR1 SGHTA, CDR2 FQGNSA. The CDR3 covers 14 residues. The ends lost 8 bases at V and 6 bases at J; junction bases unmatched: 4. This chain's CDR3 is CASRLAGGHDTQYF. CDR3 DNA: TGTGCCAGCCGACTAGCGGGGGGGCACGATACGCAGTATTTT.

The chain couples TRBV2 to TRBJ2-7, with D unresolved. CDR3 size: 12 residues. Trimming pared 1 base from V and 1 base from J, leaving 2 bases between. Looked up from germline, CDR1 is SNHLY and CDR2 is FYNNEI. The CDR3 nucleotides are TGTGCCAGCAGTGAAGGATCCTACGAGCAGTACTTC. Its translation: CASSEGSYEQYF.

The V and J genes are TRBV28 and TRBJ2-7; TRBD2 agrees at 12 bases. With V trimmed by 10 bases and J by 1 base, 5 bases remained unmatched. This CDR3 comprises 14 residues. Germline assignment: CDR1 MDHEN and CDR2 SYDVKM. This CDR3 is CATKTSGGSYEQYF. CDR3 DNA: TGTGCCACCAAGACTAGCGGGGGTTCCTACGAGCAGTACTTC.

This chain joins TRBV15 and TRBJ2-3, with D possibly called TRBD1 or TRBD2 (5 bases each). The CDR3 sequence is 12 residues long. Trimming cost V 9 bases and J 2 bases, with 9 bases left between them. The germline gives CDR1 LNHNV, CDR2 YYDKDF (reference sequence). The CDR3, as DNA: TGTGCCACGGGGGAAGACACAGATACGCAGTATTTT. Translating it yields CATGEDTDTQYF. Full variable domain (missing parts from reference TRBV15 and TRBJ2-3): DAMVIQNPRYQVTQFGKPVTLSCSQTLNHNVMYWYQQKSSQAPKLLFHYYDKDFNNEADTPDNFQSRRPNTSFCFLDIRSPGLGDTAMYLCATGEDTDTQYFGPGTRLTVL.

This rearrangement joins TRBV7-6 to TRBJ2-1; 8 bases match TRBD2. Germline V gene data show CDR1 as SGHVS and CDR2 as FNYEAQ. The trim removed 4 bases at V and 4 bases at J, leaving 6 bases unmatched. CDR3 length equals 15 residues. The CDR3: CASSSGLAKYNEQFF. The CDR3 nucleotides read TGTGCCAGCAGCTCTGGACTAGCAAAATACAATGAGCAGTTCTTC. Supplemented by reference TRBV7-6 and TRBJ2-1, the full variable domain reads GAGVSQSPRYKVTKRGQDVALRCDPISGHVSLYWYRQALGQGPEFLTYFNYEAQQDKSGLPNDRFSAERPEGSISTLTIQRTEQRDSAMYRCASSSGLAKYNEQFFGPGTRLTVL.

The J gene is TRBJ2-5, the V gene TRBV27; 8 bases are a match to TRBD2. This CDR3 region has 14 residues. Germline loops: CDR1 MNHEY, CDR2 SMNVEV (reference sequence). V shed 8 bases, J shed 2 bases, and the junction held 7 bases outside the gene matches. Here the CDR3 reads CASFPLAAQETQYF. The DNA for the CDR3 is TGTGCCAGCTTCCCACTAGCGGCTCAAGAGACCCAGTACTTC.

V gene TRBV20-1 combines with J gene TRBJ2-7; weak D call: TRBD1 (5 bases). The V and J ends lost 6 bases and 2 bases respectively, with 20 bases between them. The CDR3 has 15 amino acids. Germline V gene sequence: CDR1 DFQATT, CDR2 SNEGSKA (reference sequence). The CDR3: CSALSTGTFPYEQYF. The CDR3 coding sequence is TGCAGTGCCCTATCTACAGGTACTTTTCCCTACGAGCAGTACTTC.

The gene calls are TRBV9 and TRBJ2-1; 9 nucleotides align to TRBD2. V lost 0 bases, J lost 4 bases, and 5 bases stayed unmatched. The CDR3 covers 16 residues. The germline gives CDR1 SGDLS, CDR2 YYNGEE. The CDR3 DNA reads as TGTGCCAGCAGCGTAGTGGCTAGCGGGATATACAATGAGCAGTTCTTC. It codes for CASSVVASGIYNEQFF.

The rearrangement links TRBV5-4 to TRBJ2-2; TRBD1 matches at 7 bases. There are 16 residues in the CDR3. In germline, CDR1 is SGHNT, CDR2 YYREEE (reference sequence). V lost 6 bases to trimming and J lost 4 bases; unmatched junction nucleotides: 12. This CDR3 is CASKVRGGRGTGELFF. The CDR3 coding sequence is TGTGCCAGCAAGGTTCGAGGGGGCCGAGGCACCGGGGAGCTGTTTTTT.

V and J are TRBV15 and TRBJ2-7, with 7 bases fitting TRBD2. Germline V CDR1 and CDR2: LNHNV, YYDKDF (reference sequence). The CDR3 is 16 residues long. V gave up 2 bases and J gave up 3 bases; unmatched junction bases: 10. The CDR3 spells CATSRTGRDYLYEQYF. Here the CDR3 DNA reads TGTGCCACCAGCAGAACAGGCCGGGACTACCTCTACGAGCAGTACTTC.

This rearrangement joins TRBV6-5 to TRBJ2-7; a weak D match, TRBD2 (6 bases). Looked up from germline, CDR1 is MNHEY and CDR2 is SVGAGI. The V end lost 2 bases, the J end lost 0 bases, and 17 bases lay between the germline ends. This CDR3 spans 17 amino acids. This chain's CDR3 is CASSYPGGEADSYEQYF. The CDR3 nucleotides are TGTGCCAGCAGTTACCCGGGCGGGGAGGCAGACTCCTACGAGCAGTACTTC.

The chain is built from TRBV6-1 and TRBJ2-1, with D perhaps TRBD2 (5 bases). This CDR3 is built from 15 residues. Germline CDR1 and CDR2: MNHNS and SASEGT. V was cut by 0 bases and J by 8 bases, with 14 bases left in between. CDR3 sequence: CASSEALRVVDEQFF. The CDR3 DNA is TGTGCCAGCAGTGAAGCGCTGAGGGTTGTCGATGAGCAGTTCTTC.

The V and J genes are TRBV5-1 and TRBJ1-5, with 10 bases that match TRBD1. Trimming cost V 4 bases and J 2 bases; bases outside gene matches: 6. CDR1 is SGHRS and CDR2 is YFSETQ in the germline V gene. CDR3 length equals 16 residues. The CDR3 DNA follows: TGCGCCAGCAGCCCCGGGACAGGGGATGGCAATCAGCCCCAGCATTTT. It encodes CASSPGTGDGNQPQHF.

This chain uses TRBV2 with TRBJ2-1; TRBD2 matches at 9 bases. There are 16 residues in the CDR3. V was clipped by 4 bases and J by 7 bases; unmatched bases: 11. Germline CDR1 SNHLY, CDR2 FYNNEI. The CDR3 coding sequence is TGTGCCAGCAGTGGGCTGCGGGAGGGCCTGGCGAATGAGCAGTTCTTC. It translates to CASSGLREGLANEQFF.

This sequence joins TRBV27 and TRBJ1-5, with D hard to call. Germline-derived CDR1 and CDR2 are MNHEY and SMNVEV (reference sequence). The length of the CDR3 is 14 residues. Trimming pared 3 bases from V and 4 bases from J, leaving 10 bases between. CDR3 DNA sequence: TGTGCCAGCAGTTTGGATTTCGGGAATCAGCCCCAGCATTTT. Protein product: CASSLDFGNQPQHF.